This TCR beta chain was sequenced in a study of T-cell reconstitution after alpha-beta-depleted transplantation in children. This clonotype has only a few counts. Unique molecular identifiers were incorporated when the TCRbeta library was constructed. TCRdb analysed the PCR reads with MiXCR anew, one entry per CDR3 protein. This sample has hundreds of thousands of distinct CDR3 sequences, with roughly 15% found just once. The CDR3 covers 17 residues. Germline CDR1 is SGHRS and CDR2 is YFSETQ. V dropped 4 bases and J dropped 3; count of bases not matched to a gene: 9. This TCR came from a human donor who donated a stem cell graft to a child with acute myeloid leukemia. Sequenced material: PBMCs from the stem cell graft donor, taken from the stem cell graft. The V call is TRBV5-1, the J call TRBJ1-6, with TRBD1 matching 8 bases. The CDR3 here is CASSASPQGGYNSPLHF. The CDR3 DNA sequence: TGCGCCAGCAGCGCTTCCCCACAGGGGGGCTATAATTCACCCCTCCACTTT.